These 23 T cell receptor beta chains came from one sample sequenced in a study of tumor-infiltrating lymphocytes in localized non-small cell lung cancer. TCRdb's copy holds only in-frame clones and misses some; the assay was immunoSEQ multiplex PCR. The sample consists of some 13,000 clones, about 70% of them appearing once. Material: uninvolved lung tissue not adjacent to the tumor. These receptor sequences come from a human donor with non-small cell lung cancer.

V is TRBV9 and J is TRBJ2-1; 10 positions agree with TRBD2. V trimming: 0 bases; J trimming: 6 bases; junction bases outside the gene matches: 3. The V gene's germline CDR1 is SGDLS and CDR2 YYNGEE. The CDR3 loop spans 15 amino acids. DNA for the CDR3: TGTGCCAGCAGCGTAGGGAGCGGGGGGGCCAATGAGCAGTTCTTC. Encoded protein: CASSVGSGGANEQFF.

This clone was detected only once. The chain is built from TRBV11-3 and TRBJ2-7; 11 nucleotides match TRBD2. There are 14 residues in the CDR3. The V segment lost 1 base and the J segment 5 bases; nucleotides outside the gene matches: 1. CDR1 and CDR2 (germline): SGHNT, YENEEA. CDR3: CASSLVTSGDEQYF. The CDR3 DNA is TGTGCCAGCAGCTTAGTGACTAGCGGGGACGAGCAGTACTTC.

This chain connects TRBV7-2 to TRBJ2-1; 15 positions match TRBD2. Trimming removed 3 bases from V and 7 bases from J; junction bases left unmatched: 7. CDR3 length equals 17 residues. The germline gives CDR1 SGHTA, CDR2 FQGNSA. CDR3 in DNA: TGTGCCAGCAGCTTCGGACTAGCGGGAGGGCTATTGAATGAGCAGTTCTTC. Residues: CASSFGLAGGLLNEQFF.

V is TRBV19 and J is TRBJ2-5; D gene uncertain. CDR1 LNHDA and CDR2 SQIVND come from the germline V gene (reference sequence). Trimming shortened V by 1 base and J by 2 bases, and 14 bases separated the two germline ends. This CDR3 is 16 amino acids long. This chain's CDR3 is CASSIADSRVQETQYF. The CDR3 nucleotides are TGTGCCAGTAGTATAGCGGATTCTCGCGTACAAGAGACCCAGTACTTC.

CDR3: CATSSSRITGELFF. DNA of the CDR3: TGTGCCACCAGCAGTAGTCGGATTACCGGGGAGCTGTTTTTT. V is TRBV15 and J is TRBJ2-2, with D hard to call. This CDR3 has 14 amino acids. V lost 3 bases to trimming and J lost 5 bases, with 10 bases between them. From germline, CDR1 is LNHNV and CDR2 YYDKDF (reference sequence).

The chain carries TRBV28 and TRBJ1-2, with D maybe TRBD1 (6 bases). CDR1 is MDHEN and CDR2 is SYDVKM in the germline V gene. The CDR3 has 18 amino acids. Trimming stripped 6 bases from V and 2 bases from J, with 25 bases between. CDR3: CASSRQITGNTVNYGYTF. CDR3 DNA sequence: TGTGCCAGCAGCCGCCAGATCACAGGGAACACTGTAAACTATGGCTACACCTTC.

The chain carries TRBV4-1 and TRBJ1-1; D uncertain. The V gene's germline CDR1 is MGHRA and CDR2 YSYEKL. Trimming cost V 0 bases and J 7 bases, with 12 bases left between them. This CDR3 has 14 residues. CDR3 protein: CASSQERRNVEAFF. For the CDR3, the DNA is TGCGCCAGCAGCCAAGAAAGGAGGAATGTTGAAGCTTTCTTT.

The chain employs TRBV6-6 and TRBJ1-1; D is possibly TRBD1 (5 bases). This CDR3 has 12 amino acids. V was shortened by 8 bases and J by 4 bases, with 11 bases between the two germline ends. The germline CDR1 and CDR2 sequences are MNHNY and SVGAGI (reference sequence). The chain's CDR3 is CASWGGSTEAFF. In DNA, the CDR3 is TGTGCCAGCTGGGGGGGTTCCACTGAAGCTTTCTTT.

This chain links TRBV5-1 with TRBJ1-1, with 7 positions matching TRBD1. Germline assignment: CDR1 SGHRS and CDR2 YFSETQ. After removal of 4 bases from V and 6 bases from J, the junction contained 3 bases not matched to a gene. The CDR3 covers 12 residues. DNA of the CDR3: TGCGCCAGCAGCCCGGGACAGCCTGAAGCTTTCTTT. Its translation: CASSPGQPEAFF.

The V gene is TRBV10-3, the J gene TRBJ1-1; TRBD1 aligns across 7 bases. Looked up from germline, CDR1 is ENHRY and CDR2 is SYGVKD. The CDR3 sequence is 14 residues long. Trimming removed 10 bases from V and 6 bases from J; junction bases left unmatched: 14. The CDR3 coding sequence is TGTGCCACTGCGACAGGGCAGGTAGATGCTGAAGCTTTCTTT. Encoded protein: CATATGQVDAEAFF.

The CDR3 here is CASSVSPASGTYQETQYF. CDR3 bases: TGTGCCAGCAGCGTGAGCCCGGCTAGCGGGACATACCAAGAGACCCAGTACTTC. The chain combines TRBV9 with TRBJ2-5; 9 nucleotides agree with TRBD2. Trimming removed 2 bases from V and 0 bases from J; junction bases left unmatched: 11. The CDR3 extends over 18 amino acids. In germline, CDR1 is SGDLS, CDR2 YYNGEE.

V gene TRBV7-2 combines with J gene TRBJ1-1; TRBD1 aligns across 7 bases. Germline V gene sequence: CDR1 SGHTA, CDR2 FQGNSA. After removal of 4 bases from V and 8 bases from J, the junction contained 7 bases not matched to a gene. The CDR3 is 13 residues long. CDR3 nucleotide sequence: TGTGCCAGCAGCTCGACCGAGGGGGCGGAAGCTTTCTTT. It specifies CASSSTEGAEAFF. The whole variable domain, filled in from reference TRBV7-2 and TRBJ1-1, reads GAGVSQSPSNKVTEKGKDVELRCDPISGHTALYWYRQSLGQGLEFLIYFQGNSAPDKSGLPSDRFSAERTGGSVSTLTIQRTQQEDSAVYLCASSSTEGAEAFFGQGTRLTVV.

The V call is TRBV4-1, the J call TRBJ1-5; weak D call: TRBD1 (6 bases). CDR1 and CDR2 (germline): MGHRA, YSYEKL. Trimming left V 0 bases short and J 5 bases short, with 8 bases between. The CDR3 has 14 amino acids. DNA of the CDR3: TGCGCCAGCAGCCAAGAGGAGGGGGATCAGCCCCAGCATTTT. Amino acids: CASSQEEGDQPQHF.

The rearrangement links TRBV29-1 to TRBJ2-1; D not certain. Germline CDR1 reads SQVTM; CDR2 reads ANQGSEA. The V and J ends lost 5 bases and 3 bases respectively, with 5 bases between them. This CDR3 comprises 11 residues. CDR3 coding DNA: TGCAGCGTTAACTTCTACAATGAGCAGTTCTTC. Translated, it gives CSVNFYNEQFF.

The chain uses TRBV28 and TRBJ2-7; a weak D match, TRBD2 (5 bases). CDR3 length: 13 residues. Germline V gene data show CDR1 as MDHEN and CDR2 as SYDVKM. V lost 7 bases and J 5 bases, leaving 15 bases between the germline ends. CDR3 sequence reads: CASTAGLRNEQYF. In DNA form, the CDR3 reads TGTGCCAGCACGGCGGGCCTACGAAACGAGCAGTACTTC.

The CDR3 DNA reads TGCAGCGTTGAAGGGGTGCAGGGAGGACTGGGCAATGAGCAGTTCTTC. Amino acid sequence: CSVEGVQGGLGNEQFF. The rearrangement links TRBV29-1 to TRBJ2-1; maybe TRBD2 (6 bases). V was trimmed by 1 base and J by 6 bases, leaving 19 bases between them. The length of the CDR3 is 16 residues. Per germline, CDR1 SQVTM and CDR2 ANQGSEA.

The chain couples TRBV28 to TRBJ2-1, with D unresolved. V was trimmed by 8 bases and J by 5 bases, leaving 7 bases between them. CDR1 and CDR2 from the germline V gene are MDHEN and SYDVKM. The CDR3 runs to 11 residues. CDR3 amino acids: CASGYDNEQFF. Here the CDR3 DNA reads TGTGCCAGCGGATATGACAATGAGCAGTTCTTC.

The chain recombines TRBV29-1 with TRBJ1-5, with D maybe TRBD1 (5 bases). The CDR3 is 13 amino acids. With 2 bases removed from V and 13 bases from J, the gap between germline ends came to 18 bases. Germline loops: CDR1 SQVTM, CDR2 ANQGSEA. CDR3: CSVEFQGEGPQHF. CDR3 sequence (DNA): TGCAGCGTTGAATTCCAGGGTGAGGGACCACAGCATTTT.

The chain joins TRBV7-9 to TRBJ1-1; D ambiguous. The germline V gene has CDR1 SEHNR and CDR2 FQNEAQ (reference sequence). There are 14 residues in the CDR3. Trimming cost V 5 bases and J 7 bases, with 17 bases left between them. This CDR3 reads CASSPFQDSNEAFF. In DNA form, the CDR3 reads TGTGCCAGCAGCCCTTTCCAGGATAGCAATGAAGCTTTCTTT.

The chain carries TRBV7-2 and TRBJ2-7; perhaps D is TRBD1 or TRBD2 (5 bases each). The CDR3 is made up of 14 amino acids. V lost 1 base, J lost 7 bases, and 14 bases lay in between. Per germline, CDR1 SGHTA and CDR2 FQGNSA. The CDR3 DNA reads TGTGCCAGCAGCTTAGGGAGAGGGGTTGGGGAGCAGTACTTC. It encodes CASSLGRGVGEQYF.

The gene calls are TRBV11-2 and TRBJ1-5; 7 nucleotides agree with TRBD1. After removal of 5 bases from V and 3 bases from J, the junction contained 4 bases not matched to a gene. Germline assignment: CDR1 SGHAT and CDR2 FQNNGV. This CDR3 is 14 amino acids long. CDR3 loop: CASSLDRLNQPQHF. The CDR3 DNA reads TGTGCCAGCAGCCTGGACAGGCTCAATCAGCCCCAGCATTTT.

The chain is built from TRBV27 and TRBJ2-5; tentative D call: TRBD1 (6 bases). Germline CDR1 and CDR2: MNHEY and SMNVEV (reference sequence). V was shortened by 6 bases and J by 4 bases, with 18 bases between the two germline ends. The CDR3 is made up of 15 amino acids. As DNA, the CDR3 is TGTGCCAGCAGATCTTACAGGGACGGAGGAGAGACCCAGTACTTC. Its translation is CASRSYRDGGETQYF.

The chain couples TRBV6-1 to TRBJ2-7, with a weak D call TRBD2 (6 bases). The germline V gene encodes CDR1 MNHNS and CDR2 SASEGT. The V and J ends lost 6 bases and 5 bases respectively, with 17 bases between them. The CDR3 totals 14 residues. The CDR3 protein is CASSPWRDRNEQYF. CDR3 sequence (DNA): TGTGCCAGCAGCCCCTGGCGGGATCGGAACGAGCAGTACTTC.